This TCR beta chain is drawn from a study of radiotherapy plus CTLA-4 blockade in lung cancer. Across the study: Objective response rate was 15% to 20%; disease control rate, less than 40%.

General observations from the study: According to reports, early shifts in blood T cell clones, alongside interferon-beta, forecast response most accurately. Tumor-derived TCR clones expanded in blood after radiotherapy plus ipilimumab.

This CDR3 comprises 14 residues. Per the germline V gene, CDR1 is LGHNA and CDR2 is YNFKEQ. V was shortened by 0 bases and J by 10 bases, with 10 bases between the two germline ends. As concerns this clone: The antigen is not known.

Participants had chemo-refractory metastatic non-small-cell lung cancer and were treated with focal radiation plus ipilimumab CTLA-4 blockade. Generated by immunoSEQ multiplex PCR, the TCRdb table keeps only in-frame clones and is missing some. The sample consists of 50,000 to 65,000 clones, 70% to 85% of them appearing once. The V call is TRBV4-2, the J call TRBJ1-6; no clear D. The sequences come from peripheral blood, collected from a patient treated with radiotherapy plus ipilimumab. This receptor was identified in a human donor with non-small cell lung cancer who had a partial response to radiotherapy plus ipilimumab. Here the CDR3 reads CASSQDLTRSPLHF. The CDR3, as DNA: TGTGCCAGCAGCCAAGACTTGACTCGATCACCCCTCCACTTT.